This T cell receptor (beta chain) is drawn from a study of T cells in tuberculosis. For the study at large: In South Africa, adults with active tuberculosis were compared with IGRA-negative and latently infected IGRA-positive adolescents.

The study, taken as a whole, reports: Using the GMM-specific repertoire gave around 88% accuracy versus roughly 74% with motifs.

Data came from immunoSEQ multiplex PCR; TCRdb stores just in-frame clones and leaves some out. The sample lists tens of thousands of clones, over 90% occurring once. V dropped 1 base and J dropped 3 bases, with 10 bases sitting between them. Germline CDR1 and CDR2: SGHVS and FNYEAQ. This CDR3 comprises 15 residues. On average approximately 100,000 T cells per donor were immunosequenced. Remarks on this clone: The antigen remains unidentified.

The chain couples TRBV7-6 to TRBJ2-1, with a tentative D call TRBD2 (5 bases). The TCR sequence derives from a donor between 10 and 35 years old with latent tuberculosis or without tuberculosis infection. The sample taken for sequencing was PBMCs. CDR3 nucleotides: TGTGCCAGCAGCTTAGACGGGATGGGCTACAATGAGCAGTTCTTC. Translated: CASSLDGMGYNEQFF.